The clone carrying this T cell receptor beta chain came up a few times. What it binds is unknown. The data belong to a study of cytomegalovirus exposure and HLA in healthy donors. General study points: The authors later linked a missense DCLRE1C variant to TCR beta V- and J-gene trimming. Whilst most TCR sequences proved rare, a subset of public TCRs occurred across many donors. Cytomegalovirus association was listed for 170 or so TCR beta chains. Across donors, presence/absence analyses took sequencing depth to be roughly uniform.

The study ran its PCR with 60 Vbeta and 13 Jbeta primers. Generated by immunoSEQ multiplex PCR, the TCRdb table keeps only in-frame clones and is missing some. In the table there are about 59,000 clones, 80% of which are singletons. The CDR3 totals 12 residues. The V and J ends lost 5 bases and 8 bases respectively, with 12 bases between them. Germline CDR1 reads LNHDA; CDR2 reads SQIVND (reference sequence). The chain uses TRBV19 and TRBJ1-2; D unclear. This sequence originates from a woman aged 40 to 55 in good health and CMV-seronegative. Sequenced sample: PBMCs. CDR3 protein: CASSWGGRGYTF. Here the CDR3 DNA reads TGTGCCAGTAGTTGGGGAGGACGGGGCTACACCTTC.